The entry that follows covers one TCR beta chain sequence. Its target antigen remains unknown. The record has no base qualities; no much larger clone is one base away. The method behind the library was the immunoSEQ multiplex PCR assay. The multiplex PCR relied on a mix of 60 forward primers for TCR Vbeta segments and 13 reverse primers for TCR Jbeta segments. Amplification of the CDR3 region of rearranged TCR beta genes was performed with a multiplex PCR assay on genomic DNA. Amplified TCR beta libraries were sequenced as 87-base-pair reads on the Illumina HiSeq System. The authors' analysis ran thus. A later analysis counted about 80 million unique TCR beta chains across the 640 or so repertoires, and some 11 million of these chains were shared by at least two donors. To remove PCR and sequencing errors, raw reads were error-corrected and collapsed into unique sequences using a nearest-neighbor algorithm that merged closely related sequences. Alignment of CDR3 sequences to IMGT reference sequences was used to assign V, D and J gene segments. Each retained sequence needed at least a six-nucleotide match to both a V gene segment and a J gene segment. A rearrangement counted as productive if the CDR3 had no stop codons and remained in frame with V and J, and every other rearrangement counted as non-productive. CDR3 was defined according to IMGT convention as the region running from the second conserved V-encoded cysteine to the conserved J-encoded phenylalanine. Sequences without an unambiguous match to a single V gene segment were excluded from the earlier analysis of about 630 of the donors. In an earlier analysis of some 590 of the donors, a V segment was called functional when productive rearrangements were above 56.7%, and segregating when the standard deviation between donors exceeded 5%. To diagnose cytomegalovirus status from the catalog of TCR beta chain sequences, a statistical classification framework was built. In a later analysis, TCR nucleotide sequences were compared against IMGT/GENE-DB human TR gene sequences so that V and J genes could be assigned. A later analysis assigned CDR3 sequences and most-parsimonious VDJ recombination scenarios with the TCRdist pipeline. In a later analysis, each TCR beta chain was defined by its CDR3 amino acid sequence together with its V-gene family, and reads without a unique V-gene family were excluded. In a later analysis, 500 to 700 highly shared, low-generation-probability nucleotide sequences were removed to address suspected cross-contamination and a sequencing artifact. For each public chain, a later analysis derived a clonal expansion index from normalized ranks of inferred template counts within each repertoire. In a later analysis, generation probabilities were computed with a VDJ recombination model fitted to out-of-frame rearrangements, and the resulting probabilities were checked against IGoR. In a later analysis, hypergeometric tests were used to score TCR-TCR, TCR-HLA and TCR-CMV co-occurrence, with a repertoire-size bias correction applied to TCR pairs. A later analysis estimated false discovery rates by permuting HLA or CMV assignments 20 times. In a later analysis, co-occurring TCRs were grouped using DBSCAN, and TCRdist sequence similarity was added for clustering within HLA-allele-positive subsets. Co-occurrence clustering excluded repertoires with fewer than 30,000 or more than 120,000 public chains, plus five with anomalous nucleotide sharing. TCRdb took over this immuneACCESS table, retaining in-frame rearrangements with V and J assigned. Such tables are incomplete; in checked studies, under half of the missing clones stem from an unresolved V gene, and the remainder is unexplained. V and J calls and clone size come straight from that table; D and trimming were deduced from the DNA. The sample yields roughly 130,000 clones; around 85% were counted once. The ten largest clones capture over 1.5% of the sample.

The data belong to a study of cytomegalovirus exposure and HLA in healthy donors (dated by TCRdb to the late 2010s). A note on the overall study: According to an earlier analysis of several hundred of the donors, some 180 million T cells yielded 117 million unique TCR beta sequences and less than 300 Gb of sequence data. Donor age, sex, ethnicity and CMV serostatus were compiled alongside the repertoire data. A later analysis re-examined previously published TCR beta repertoires from 610 or so donors and added high-resolution HLA genotyping to investigate patterns of TCR occurrence. In a later genetic analysis, genome-wide SNP genotypes for about 65% of the 666 donors were used, and that subset was treated as a discovery cohort. Typing coverage differed by locus: A, B, C, DRB1 and DQB1 were typed in roughly 620-630 donors, DQA1 in roughly 500, DPA1 in some 610, and DPB1 in roughly 450. The genetic ancestry cluster associated with self-reported Caucasian donors included around four fifths of the 300 to 400 genotyped donors. To decide whether each TCR beta V gene segment behaved as functional or pseudogenic, an earlier analysis of some 570 of the donors relied on high-throughput TCR beta sequencing. In addition to the first cohort of 666 subjects, a separate validation cohort of 130 or so different subjects was used. Roughly 5 DR-DQ haplotypes were handled as single units for association and clustering, since linkage in the cohort was strong. The later analysis used no new phenotypic data to find candidate immune exposures, relying instead on TCR beta sequences and their occurrence across donors. HLA typing included class I and class II loci at four-digit resolution. Across some 400 genotyped donors of the cohort, an average of approximately 220,000 unique TCR beta nucleotide sequences per donor were sequenced, and about a sixth of those sequences were non-productive. The study used immunosequencing to profile the T cell repertoires of some 600 subjects and linked those repertoires to cytomegalovirus serostatus. The study aimed to test whether cataloging public T cell receptors could reveal signatures of past pathogen exposure. Every discovery cohort repertoire had been produced on one sequencing platform. Approximately 300 gigabases of sequencing data and some 85 million unique TCR sequences were included in an early release covering about 620 HLA-typed donors. To predict cytomegalovirus infection status, the study combined high-throughput TCR immunosequencing, statistical association of individual TCRs with disease status, and machine learning. The paper as a whole reports these results and caveats: According to a later analysis, parvovirus B19, influenza, CMV and Epstein-Barr virus appeared linked to several top co-occurrence clusters. Only TCR beta chains were sequenced in this cohort, and the absence of alpha or paired-chain data limited detectable features. The classifier was reported to diagnose cytomegalovirus status with high specificity and sensitivity in both the original cohort and the validation cohort. In a later analysis, about 16,000 TCR beta sequences were associated with specific HLA alleles at a false discovery rate of 0.05. The study listed approximately 150 TCR beta chains as associated with cytomegalovirus. In a later analysis, HLA-associated TCR beta chains were found to be more clonally expanded and to have lower generation probabilities than equally common non-associated chains. The only immune exposure information available for the cohort was CMV serostatus. Presence/absence analyses assumed roughly uniform sequencing depth across donors, an assumption that may not hold. A few of the identified cytomegalovirus-associated TCR beta chains were confirmed in vitro to be specific for cytomegalovirus antigens. Strong co-occurrence of HLA alleles, especially DR and DQ, made assigning TCR associations to individual alleles difficult. Because counts were too low, seventeen rarely observed V segments, including chromosome 9 orphons, were left out of the earlier analysis of 587 of the donors. The authors suggested that the approach could potentially be extended to other disease states and immunological phenotypes. In a later analysis, TCR association rates were found to vary across HLA loci, with the most associated TCRs seen for DRB1 alleles and the fewest for HLA-C alleles. A further reported finding was that TCR beta sequences accurately predicted the HLA-A and HLA-B alleles for most subjects in the first cohort. According to a later analysis, most CMV-associated TCR beta chains appeared to be HLA-restricted, and the HLA associations seemed to be driven largely by CMV exposure. A cluster of highly shared sequence variants was judged likely to be a technical artifact of the sequencing pipeline. In a later genetic analysis, fewer N-insertions in productive TCRs were reported among donors in an Asian-associated ancestry cluster than the roughly 700-donor mean. A later genetic analysis associated a missense DCLRE1C variant with V-gene and J-gene trimming of TCR beta chains, and an independent cohort replicated the association. Correlated functional status among segregating V segments might reflect linkage disequilibrium, but an unknown experimental factor could not be ruled out. Some IMGT-functional V segments, including TRBV6-2 and TRBV6-3, could not be told apart with the 87-base-pair reads, so those segments were excluded. An earlier analysis of around 500 of the donors showed that most TCR beta V segments appeared in productive rearrangements either about 87% or about 30% of the time, which broadly matched IMGT annotations. Most TCR sequences were observed very rarely across donors, whereas some public TCRs were present in many individuals. Because HLA typing was missing for some donors at each locus, association tests included only the typed subset.

The cohort was made up of 666 healthy bone marrow donors. All cohort members were sampled while nominally healthy, although unrecorded immune exposures were likely present. The donor tested CMV seronegative and was one of the 352 seronegative cohort members. A peripheral blood sample was provided by each donor, and peripheral blood mononuclear cells were used for TCR beta sequencing. The Qiagen DNeasy Blood Extraction Kit was used to extract genomic DNA from the blood cell samples. Trimming accounts for 2 bases at V and 5 bases at J, while the number of junction bases matched to no gene is 2. The germline V gene provides CDR1 MNHEY and CDR2 SVGAGI. From the cysteine through the phenylalanine, the CDR3 covers 14 amino acids. CDR3 DNA is the only sequence kept; it has 42 bases, read in frame from the first base.

Rearrangement joined TRBV6-5 to TRBJ2-2; the central 7 bases match TRBD2. The sequence came from a boy aged 5 to 17 in good health and CMV-seronegative. The specimen sequenced was PBMCs. Here is the DNA: TGTGCCAGCAGTTACGGGGGGGGAACCGGGGAGCTGTTTTTT. The resulting protein is CASSYGGGTGELFF.